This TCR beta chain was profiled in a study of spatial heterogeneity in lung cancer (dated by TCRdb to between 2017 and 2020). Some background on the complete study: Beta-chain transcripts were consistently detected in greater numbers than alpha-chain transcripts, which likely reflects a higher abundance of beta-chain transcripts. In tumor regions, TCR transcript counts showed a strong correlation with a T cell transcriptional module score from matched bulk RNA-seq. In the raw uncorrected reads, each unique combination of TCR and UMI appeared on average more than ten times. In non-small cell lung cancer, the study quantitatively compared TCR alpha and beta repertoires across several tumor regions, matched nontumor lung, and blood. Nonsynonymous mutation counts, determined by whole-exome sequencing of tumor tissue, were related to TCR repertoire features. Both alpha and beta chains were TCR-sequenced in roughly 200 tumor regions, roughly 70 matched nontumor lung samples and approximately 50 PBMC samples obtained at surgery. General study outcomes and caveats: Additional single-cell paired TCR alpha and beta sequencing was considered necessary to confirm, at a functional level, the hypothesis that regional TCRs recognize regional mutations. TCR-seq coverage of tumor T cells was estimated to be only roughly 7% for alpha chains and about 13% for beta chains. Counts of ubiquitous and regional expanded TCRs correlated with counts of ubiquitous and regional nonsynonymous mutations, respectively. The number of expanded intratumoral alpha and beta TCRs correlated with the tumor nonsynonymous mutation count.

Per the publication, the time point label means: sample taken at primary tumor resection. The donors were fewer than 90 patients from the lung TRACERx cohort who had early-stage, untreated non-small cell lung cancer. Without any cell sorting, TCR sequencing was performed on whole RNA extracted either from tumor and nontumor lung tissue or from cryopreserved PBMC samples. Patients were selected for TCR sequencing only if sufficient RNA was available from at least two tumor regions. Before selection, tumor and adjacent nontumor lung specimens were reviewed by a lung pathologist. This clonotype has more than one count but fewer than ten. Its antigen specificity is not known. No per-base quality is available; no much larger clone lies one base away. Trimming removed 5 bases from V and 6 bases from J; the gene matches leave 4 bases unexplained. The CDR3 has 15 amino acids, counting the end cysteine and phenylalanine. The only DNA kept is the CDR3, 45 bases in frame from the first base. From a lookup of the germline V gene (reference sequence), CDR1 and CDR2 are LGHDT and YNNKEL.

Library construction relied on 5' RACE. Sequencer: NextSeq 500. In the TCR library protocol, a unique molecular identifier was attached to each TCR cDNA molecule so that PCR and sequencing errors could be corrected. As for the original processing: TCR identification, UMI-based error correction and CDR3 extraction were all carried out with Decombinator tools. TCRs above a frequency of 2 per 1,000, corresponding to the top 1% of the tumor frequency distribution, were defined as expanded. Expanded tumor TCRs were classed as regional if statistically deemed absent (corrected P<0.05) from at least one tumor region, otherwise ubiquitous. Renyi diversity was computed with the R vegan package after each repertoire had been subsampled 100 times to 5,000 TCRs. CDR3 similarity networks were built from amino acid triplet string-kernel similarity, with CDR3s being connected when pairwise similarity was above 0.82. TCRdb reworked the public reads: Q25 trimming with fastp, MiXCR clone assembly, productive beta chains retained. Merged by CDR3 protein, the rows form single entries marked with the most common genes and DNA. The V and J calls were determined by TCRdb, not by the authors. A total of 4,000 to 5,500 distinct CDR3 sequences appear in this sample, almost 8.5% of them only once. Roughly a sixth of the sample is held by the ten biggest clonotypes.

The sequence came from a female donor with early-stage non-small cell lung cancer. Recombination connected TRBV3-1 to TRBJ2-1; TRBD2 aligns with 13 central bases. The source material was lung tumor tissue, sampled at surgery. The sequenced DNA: TGTGCCAGCAGCGAATGGACTAGCGGGGGCAATGAGCAGTTCTTC. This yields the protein CASSEWTSGGNEQFF.